The 32 T cell receptor beta chains below all came from one sample that was sequenced in a study of blood T cell repertoires in COVID-19. TCRdb keeps only in-frame clones here, not all; method: immunoSEQ multiplex PCR. Among approximately 65,000 clones listed, under 80% were seen once. The sequencing sample was made of PBMCs or T cells enriched from blood (not recorded which). These receptors came from a woman in her sixties who had been exposed to COVID-19.

This clone was detected a few times. The sample holds other DNA sequences that translate to the same CDR3. This chain connects TRBV15 to TRBJ1-3; D perhaps matches TRBD1 (5 bases). The V gene lost 3 bases and the J gene lost 0 bases, with 6 bases spanning the gap. The CDR3 is made up of 14 amino acids. In germline, CDR1 is LNHNV, CDR2 YYDKDF (reference sequence). The CDR3 nucleotides are TGTGCCACCAGCAGGGACATCTCTGGAAACACCATATATTTT. Protein product: CATSRDISGNTIYF.

The rearrangement links TRBV3-1 (or the pseudogene TRBV3-2) to TRBJ2-5, with unresolved D. CDR3 size: 17 residues. Germline V gene sequence: CDR1 LGHDT, CDR2 YNNKEL (reference sequence). Trimming took off 3 bases at V and 2 bases at J, with 19 bases between the two ends. The CDR3 bases are TGTGCCAGCAGCCAGGTTGCTAGATCCCCGAGGCAAGAGACCCAGTACTTC. Its translation is CASSQVARSPRQETQYF.

The gene calls are TRBV5-4 and TRBJ2-1; D is possibly TRBD1 (6 bases). V gave up 9 bases and J gave up 0 bases, with 19 bases separating them. CDR1 SGHNT and CDR2 YYREEE come from the germline V gene (reference sequence). The CDR3 has 16 residues. The CDR3 DNA reads TGTGCCACCGCCCCCGGGGAAGGGGGCTCCTACAATGAGCAGTTCTTC. It specifies CATAPGEGGSYNEQFF.

The rearrangement links TRBV6-2 or TRBV6-3 to TRBJ2-7; 7 bases fit TRBD1. Trimming took 1 base from V and 3 from J; bases not matched to a gene: 12. The CDR3 is 17 amino acids. Germline CDR1 and CDR2: MNHEY and SVGEGT. Written as DNA, the CDR3 is TGTGCCAGCAGTTACTACCCGACAGGGTACAAAGTCTACGAGCAGTACTTC. It codes for CASSYYPTGYKVYEQYF.

The chain recombines TRBV30 with TRBJ2-1; D might be TRBD2 (6 bases). Germline lookup yields CDR1 GTSNPN and CDR2 SVGIG (reference sequence). V gave up 6 bases and J gave up 7 bases, with 13 bases separating them. CDR3 size: 12 residues. Written as DNA, the CDR3 is TGTGCCTGCCTCGTGCGGGATAATGAGCAGTTCTTC. It is translated as CACLVRDNEQFF.

The chain has TRBV11-2 and TRBJ2-7; D is possibly TRBD1 (6 bases). CDR1 is SGHAT, CDR2 FQNNGV, per germline. V lost 5 bases and J 0 bases, leaving 11 bases between the germline ends. The CDR3 contains 14 residues. The CDR3 sequence is CASSQGIVSYEQYF. CDR3 coding DNA: TGTGCCAGCAGCCAGGGGATAGTCTCCTACGAGCAGTACTTC. Together with reference TRBV11-2 and TRBJ2-7, the CDR3 gives the full variable domain: EAGVAQSPRYKIIEKRQSVAFWCNPISGHATLYWYQQILGQGPKLLIQFQNNGVVDDSQLPKDRFSAERLKGVDSTLKIQPAKLEDSAVYLCASSQGIVSYEQYFGPGTRLTVT.

The V and J genes are TRBV7-2 and TRBJ1-2, with D possibly TRBD1 on 5 matching bases. The germline gives CDR1 SGHTA, CDR2 FQGNSA. V lost 5 bases and J lost 2, with 9 bases in between. This CDR3 is 13 amino acids long. CDR3 DNA: TGTGCCAGCAGCCATCGACAGAACTATGGCTACACCTTC. It encodes CASSHRQNYGYTF.

The J gene is TRBJ2-7, the V gene TRBV6-5; 8 bases fit TRBD2. CDR3 length: 14 residues. Per germline, CDR1 MNHEY and CDR2 SVGAGI. Trimming at V came to 6 bases and at J to 6 bases, leaving 10 bases not matched to a gene. This CDR3 is CASSPRAGGFEQYF. The CDR3 nucleotides read TGTGCCAGCAGCCCCCGGGCGGGAGGCTTCGAGCAGTACTTC.

The rearrangement joins TRBV3-1 (or the pseudogene TRBV3-2) to TRBJ2-7; 9 bases agree with TRBD2. Germline CDR1 and CDR2: LGHDT and YNNKEL (reference sequence). V was pared by 3 bases and J by 10 bases, with 4 bases of the junction left unmatched. The CDR3 totals 12 residues. CDR3 sequence (DNA): TGTGCCAGCAGCCATGCCGGGACTAGCCAGTACTTC. It yields the protein CASSHAGTSQYF.

V gene TRBV4-1 combines with J gene TRBJ2-1, with 13 bases aligning to TRBD2. The CDR3 totals 16 residues. The junction had 8 bases not matched to a gene; V was cut back by 1 base and J by 11 bases. Germline V CDR1 and CDR2: MGHRA, YSYEKL. CDR3 protein: CASSQGIWTSGSQQFF. As DNA, the CDR3 is TGCGCCAGCAGCCAAGGGATTTGGACTAGCGGGAGTCAGCAGTTCTTC.

The chain carries TRBV11-3 and TRBJ1-1; TRBD1 might be the D (6 bases). Germline loops: CDR1 SGHNT, CDR2 YENEEA. V was shortened by 5 bases and J by 1 base, with 14 bases between the two germline ends. The CDR3 runs 15 residues. CDR3 in DNA: TGTGCCAGCAGCCCGCTATCGGGACAGAACACTGAAGCTTTCTTT. Its protein product is CASSPLSGQNTEAFF.

This clone has more than one count but fewer than ten. The chain employs TRBV28 and TRBJ1-3, with D possibly TRBD1 on 6 matching bases. The V end was cut by 8 bases, the J end by 0 bases, with 17 bases between. The germline V gene has CDR1 MDHEN and CDR2 SYDVKM. This CDR3 has 16 amino acids. DNA for the CDR3: TGTGCCAGCCCTCCCTGGGGGGGCAGCTCTGGAAACACCATATATTTT. It is translated as CASPPWGGSSGNTIYF.

This clone was found a few times. V gene TRBV10-3 combines with J gene TRBJ2-5; 13 bases are a match to TRBD2. Germline-derived CDR1 and CDR2 are ENHRY and SYGVKD. V lost 4 bases to trimming and J lost 2 bases; unmatched junction nucleotides: 1. The CDR3 is made up of 15 amino acids. The CDR3, as DNA: TGTGCCATCAGTGGACTAGCGGGGGGACAAGAGACCCAGTACTTC. Its protein is CAISGLAGGQETQYF.

The CDR3 DNA is TGTGCCAGCAGCGATACTAGCGGGAGGGTTTTGAGGCAGTTCTTC. Protein: CASSDTSGRVLRQFF. This sequence joins TRBV28 and TRBJ2-1, with 13 nucleotides matching TRBD2. Germline values: CDR1 MDHEN, CDR2 SYDVKM. The CDR3 has 15 amino acids. V lost 6 bases and J lost 12; bases outside the gene matches: 11.

The chain combines TRBV5-6 with TRBJ1-2, with TRBD1 matching 8 bases. J lost 5 bases, V lost 5 bases, and 5 bases had no gene match. Germline V CDR1 and CDR2: SGHDT, YYEEEE. The CDR3 totals 13 residues. The CDR3 region has the DNA TGTGCCAGCAGGTTACAGGGGGAGTATGGCTACACCTTC. Amino acid sequence: CASRLQGEYGYTF.

The chain carries TRBV28 and TRBJ1-5; the D gene is possibly TRBD1 (5 bases). The germline V gene encodes CDR1 MDHEN and CDR2 SYDVKM. This CDR3 has 15 residues. Trimming shortened V by 3 bases and J by 1 base, and 10 bases separated the two germline ends. CDR3 loop: CASSLTQGSNQPQHF. The CDR3 DNA follows: TGTGCCAGCAGTTTGACGCAGGGAAGCAATCAGCCCCAGCATTTT.

This chain uses TRBV4-1 with TRBJ1-6; D is ambiguous. Germline V gives CDR1 MGHRA, CDR2 YSYEKL. The CDR3 length is 18 residues. The V end was cut by 0 bases, the J end by 0 bases, with 12 bases between. The CDR3 region is CASSQDLIGSSYNSPLHF. Written as DNA, the CDR3 is TGCGCCAGCAGCCAAGATCTGATCGGGAGCTCCTATAATTCACCCCTCCACTTT.

This sequence joins TRBV9 and TRBJ2-7, with 7 bases matching TRBD1. The length of the CDR3 is 14 residues. J gave up 2 bases and V 6 bases, and 8 bases lay outside the gene matches. Per germline, CDR1 SGDLS and CDR2 YYNGEE. CDR3 residues: CASTRGQGAYEQYF. CDR3 bases: TGTGCCAGCACGAGGGGGCAGGGCGCCTACGAGCAGTACTTC.

The V gene is TRBV28, the J gene TRBJ1-4; 10 bases are a match to TRBD1. This CDR3 region has 15 residues. V shed 4 bases and J 7 bases; nucleotides not matched to a gene: 6. Germline CDR1 and CDR2: MDHEN and SYDVKM. The CDR3 DNA sequence: TGTGCCAGCAGTTCCCTGACAGGGGGCTTTGAAAAACTGTTTTTT. Its translation is CASSSLTGGFEKLFF.

The chain has TRBV3-1 (or the pseudogene TRBV3-2) and TRBJ2-1; the match to TRBD1 covers 9 bases. Per germline, CDR1 LGHDT and CDR2 YNNKEL (reference sequence). Trimming cost V 4 bases and J 3 bases; bases outside gene matches: 16. There are 19 residues in the CDR3. CDR3 nucleotide sequence: TGTGCCAGCAGCCGGGGGACAGGGTGGAGGGCGGGACTCTACAATGAGCAGTTCTTC. As protein: CASSRGTGWRAGLYNEQFF.

The V gene is TRBV9, the J gene TRBJ1-4; D is possibly TRBD1 (6 bases). Germline V gives CDR1 SGDLS, CDR2 YYNGEE. V was pared by 4 bases and J by 8 bases, with 15 bases between. The CDR3 totals 14 residues. CDR3 nucleotides: TGTGCCAGCAGCTTCTCACAGGGTGCAGAAAAACTGTTTTTT. Translating it yields CASSFSQGAEKLFF.

This clone was detected once. This rearrangement joins TRBV27 to TRBJ2-1, with D hard to call. There are 12 residues in the CDR3. The V and J ends lost 2 bases and 8 bases respectively, with 7 bases between them. Germline-derived CDR1 and CDR2 are MNHEY and SMNVEV (reference sequence). CDR3 nucleotides: TGTGCCAGCAGTTTAGGGCCACATGAGCAGTTCTTC. Its translation: CASSLGPHEQFF.

Of note for this clone: Its ends do not fully match the called genes, so a read error is possible. The rearrangement joins TRBV6-1 to TRBJ1-1, with 8 bases identical to TRBD1. Germline V gene lookup returns CDR1 MNHNS and CDR2 SASEGT. The CDR3 covers 15 residues. The CDR3 is CASREGQGRNTEAFF. CDR3 sequence (DNA): TGTGCCAGCAGGGAAGGACAGGGAAGGAACACTGAAGCTTTCTTT.

The chain employs TRBV19 and TRBJ1-2; D uncertain. CDR1 LNHDA and CDR2 SQIVND come from the germline V gene (reference sequence). The germline V and J ends were trimmed by 2 bases and 4 bases, with 8 bases remaining between them. This CDR3 has 13 residues. CDR3 loop: CASSIRRAYGYTF. The CDR3, as DNA: TGTGCCAGTAGTATAAGGAGGGCCTATGGCTACACCTTC.

This clone was detected only a few times. This rearrangement joins TRBV10-3 to TRBJ2-3; D is perhaps TRBD2 (6 bases). The length of the CDR3 is 14 residues. The V end lost 4 bases, the J end lost 1 base, and 9 bases lay between the germline ends. Germline V gene lookup returns CDR1 ENHRY and CDR2 SYGVKD. Here the CDR3 reads CAISAGTRTDTQYF. Written as DNA, the CDR3 is TGTGCCATCAGTGCCGGGACTCGCACAGATACGCAGTATTTT.

There are many counts of this clone. The chain uses TRBV28 and TRBJ2-2; 7 bases map to TRBD1. CDR1 MDHEN and CDR2 SYDVKM come from the germline V gene. With V trimmed by 6 bases and J by 6 bases, 10 bases remained unmatched. CDR3 length: 15 residues. The DNA of the CDR3 is TGTGCCAGCAGCCGTCACAGGGGTACGGCCGGGGAGCTGTTTTTT. Amino acid sequence: CASSRHRGTAGELFF.

The chain uses TRBV6-6 and TRBJ2-7; 9 positions match TRBD2. Trimming cost V 1 base and J 4 bases; bases outside gene matches: 5. This CDR3 has 15 amino acids. Per the germline V gene, CDR1 is MNHNY and CDR2 is SVGAGI (reference sequence). CDR3 nucleotide sequence: TGTGCCAGCAGTTACTTGACTAGCGGAACTTACGAGCAGTACTTC. It yields the protein CASSYLTSGTYEQYF.

This sequence joins TRBV7-9 and TRBJ1-6; the D gene is possibly TRBD1 (5 bases). Germline CDR1 reads SEHNR; CDR2 reads FQNEAQ (reference sequence). The CDR3 extends over 15 amino acids. Trimming shortened V by 5 bases and J by 5 bases, and 13 bases separated the two germline ends. The CDR3 sequence: CASSPKDRNNSPLHF. The CDR3 DNA reads as TGTGCCAGCAGCCCGAAAGACAGAAATAATTCACCCCTCCACTTT. Full variable domain (missing parts from reference TRBV7-9 and TRBJ1-6): DTGVSQNPRHKITKRGQNVTFRCDPISEHNRLYWYRQTLGQGPEFLTYFQNEAQLEKSRLLSDRFSAERPKGSFSTLEIQRTEQGDSAMYLCASSPKDRNNSPLHFGNGTRLTVT.

The chain has TRBV2 and TRBJ2-7; 9 nucleotides align to TRBD1. V was pared by 8 bases and J by 0 bases, with 5 bases of the junction left unmatched. CDR1 and CDR2 (germline): SNHLY, FYNNEI. This CDR3 has 14 amino acids. The CDR3 nucleotides are TGTGCCAGCCGACGGGACAGGGTCTCCTACGAGCAGTACTTC. Protein product: CASRRDRVSYEQYF.

V gene TRBV29-1 combines with J gene TRBJ2-7; 9 bases align to TRBD1. Germline values: CDR1 SQVTM, CDR2 ANQGSEA. The CDR3 loop spans 14 amino acids. The V and J ends lost 3 bases and 5 bases, in that order; junction bases with no gene match: 8. The CDR3 region is CSVEGQGRRNEQYF. CDR3 nucleotide sequence: TGCAGCGTTGAGGGACAGGGTCGAAGGAACGAGCAGTACTTC.

The chain joins TRBV4-2 to TRBJ1-1, with TRBD1 matching over 8 bases. Unmatched junction bases numbered 3, after V lost 5 bases and J lost 4 bases. The germline V gene has CDR1 LGHNA and CDR2 YNFKEQ. The CDR3 runs to 13 residues. CDR3 sequence reads: CASSDRGGTEAFF. Written as DNA, the CDR3 is TGTGCCAGCAGCGACAGGGGCGGCACTGAAGCTTTCTTT.

This clone appeared a few times. The V gene is TRBV10-2, the J gene TRBJ1-3, with D perhaps matching TRBD1 (5 bases). CDR3 length equals 14 residues. Germline V gene sequence: CDR1 WSHSY, CDR2 SAAADI. V shed 5 bases and J shed 9 bases, with 17 bases lying between them. The CDR3 DNA is TGCGCCAGCAGTCCGGGACCCGGCGGGGGCACCATATATTTT. Its translation: CASSPGPGGGTIYF.